The sequence of this T cell receptor beta chain was determined in a study of response to subunit inactivated influenza vaccine. General observations from the study: That few new T cells are recruited by each seasonal influenza vaccination was the authors' suggestion.

TCRdb re-called the RT-PCR reads through MiXCR, storing one row per CDR3 protein. The repertoire holds more than 550,000 distinct CDR3 sequences, with roughly 10% as singletons. This clonotype has more than one count but fewer than ten. Antigen: not known. Per germline, CDR1 SGHRS and CDR2 YFSETQ. The CDR3 runs 16 residues. V was clipped by 4 bases and J by 0 bases; unmatched bases: 3. The sequences come from PBMCs from blood, collected on the day of vaccination. The TCR was taken from a middle-aged man who received an inactivated influenza vaccine. V gene TRBV5-1 combines with J gene TRBJ2-4, with TRBD1 identical over 11 bases. DNA of the CDR3: TGCGCCAGCAGCCTCGGGACAGGGGGAGCCAAAAACATTCAGTACTTC. Its protein product is CASSLGTGGAKNIQYF. The full variable domain, in which reference TRBV5-1 and TRBJ2-4 provide the parts outside the CDR3, is KAGVTQTPRYLIKTRGQQVTLSCSPISGHRSVSWYQQTPGQGLQFLFEYFSETQRNKGNFPGRFSGRQFSNSRSEMNVSTLELGDSALYLCASSLGTGGAKNIQYFGAGTRLSVL.